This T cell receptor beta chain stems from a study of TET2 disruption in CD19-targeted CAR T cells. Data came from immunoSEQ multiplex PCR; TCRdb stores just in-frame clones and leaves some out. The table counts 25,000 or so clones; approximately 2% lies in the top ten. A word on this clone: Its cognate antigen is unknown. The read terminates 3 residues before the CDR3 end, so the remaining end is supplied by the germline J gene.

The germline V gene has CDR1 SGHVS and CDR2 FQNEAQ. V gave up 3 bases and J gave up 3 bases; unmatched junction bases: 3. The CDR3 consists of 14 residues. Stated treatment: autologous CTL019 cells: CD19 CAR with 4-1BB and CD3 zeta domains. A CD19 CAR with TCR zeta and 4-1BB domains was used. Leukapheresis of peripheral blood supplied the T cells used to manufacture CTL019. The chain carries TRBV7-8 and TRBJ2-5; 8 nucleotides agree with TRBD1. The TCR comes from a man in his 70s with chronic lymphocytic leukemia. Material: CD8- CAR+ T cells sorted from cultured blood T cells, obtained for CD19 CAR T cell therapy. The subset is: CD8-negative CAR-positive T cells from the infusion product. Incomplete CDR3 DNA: TGTGCCAGCAGCTTGAGGACAGGGAAAGAGACC. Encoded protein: CASSLRTGKET. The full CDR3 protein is CASSLRTGKETQYF. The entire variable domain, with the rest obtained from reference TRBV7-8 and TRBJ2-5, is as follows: GAGVSQSPRYKVAKRGQDVALRCDPISGHVSLFWYQQALGQGPEFLTYFQNEAQLDKSGLPSDRFFAERPEGSVSTLKIQRTQQEDSAVYLCASSLRTGKETQYFGPGTRLLVL.